The present TCR beta chain was sequenced within a study of beta chain features in type 1 diabetes. Study-level results: Among all four CD4+ subsets, Type 1 diabetes patients had TCRB CDR3s that were moderately but significantly shorter. A closer apparent resemblance between naive, central memory and Treg TCRB repertoires was seen in patients than in healthy donors.

What was sequenced were expressed TCRB transcripts, since all of the isolated RNA had been reverse transcribed. Profiled with immunoSEQ multiplex PCR; TCRdb holds only in-frame clones, not every one. The table lists hundreds of thousands of clones, roughly 15% of them singletons. This clone was detected only a few times. Its antigen is currently unknown. Sequences were obtained from naive CD4+ T cells from blood. The sequence was collected from a man aged 18-30 years with type 1 diabetes.

CDR3 loop: CSLTLAGVNTGELFF. CDR3 coding DNA: TGCAGCCTTACATTAGCGGGGGTGAACACCGGGGAGCTGTTTTTT. V and J are TRBV29-1 and TRBJ2-2; 9 bases match TRBD2. V trimming: 8 bases; J trimming: 1 base; junction bases outside the gene matches: 8. The CDR3 is 15 amino acids. Germline loops: CDR1 SQVTM, CDR2 ANQGSEA.